The rows below give T cell receptor beta chains drawn from one sample of a study of graft-versus-host responses after intestinal transplantation. No antigen has been assigned to these receptors. Libraries were prepared by immunoSEQ multiplex PCR; TCRdb keeps only in-frame clonotypes and omits some of them. The table records 85,000 to 95,000 clones, about 92% of them present only once. Sequences were derived from unstimulated CD8+ T cells sorted from spleen or lymph node cells, sampled before intestinal transplant. Every receptor here comes from a human donor who received an intestinal transplant. The CDR3 runs from the conserved cysteine through the conserved F or W. D genes are given only for firm matches. Size values are once, few and many counts, or a class for expanded clones, and some rows have none.

>TRBV7-9|TRBD1|-|TRBJ1-6
TGTGCCAGCAGCTTGGGGACAGGGGGATCACCCCTCCACTTT
CASSLGTGGSPLHF
>TRBV4-3|-|-|TRBJ2-3
TGCGCCAGCAGCCAAGATTTACAGGGTGAAGATACGCAGTATTTT
CASSQDLQGEDTQYF
>TRBV7-9|TRBD1|-|TRBJ1-1
TGTGCCAGCAGCTTTGAGGGGGCGATGGGCACTGAAGCTTTCTTT
CASSFEGAMGTEAFF
>TRBV28|TRBD2|-|TRBJ2-7
TGTGCCAGCAGCCCTTACGGGGGGGGTATGACCTACGAGCAGTACTTC
CASSPYGGGMTYEQYF
>TRBV4-3|TRBD1|-|TRBJ2-1
TGCGCCAGCGCTACCCGGGACAGCTCCTACAATGAGCAGTTCTTC
CASATRDSSYNEQFF
>TRBV30|TRBD1|-|TRBJ2-7
TGTGCCTGGAGGGACAGGGGGCACTACGAGCAGTACTTC
CAWRDRGHYEQYF
>TRBV9|TRBD1|-|TRBJ2-7
TGTGCCAGCAGCGCCTCCCGGGACAGGAGCTCCTACGAGCAGTACTTC
CASSASRDRSSYEQYF
>TRBV6-1|-|-|TRBJ1-1
TGTGCCAGCAGTGGCTCGACGGGGACTGAAGCTTTCTTT
CASSGSTGTEAFF
>TRBV5-8|TRBD1|once|TRBJ1-1
TGTGCCAGCAGCCCTAGGGACAGGGAAGAAAACACTGAAGCTTTCTTT
CASSPRDREENTEAFF
>TRBV5-1|TRBD1|-|TRBJ2-1
TGCGCTACCACCAGGGGGACAGGGGTAGACAATGAGCAGTTCTTC
CATTRGTGVDNEQFF
>TRBV7-2|TRBD2|-|TRBJ2-7
TGTGCCAGCAGCTTATCACGCGGGGGGGGTTACGAGCAGTACTTC
CASSLSRGGGYEQYF
>TRBV13|-|-|TRBJ2-1
TGTGCCAGCAGCTTAACGGAGGGGGGGGATGAGCAGTTCTTC
CASSLTEGGDEQFF
>TRBV7-8|TRBD2|-|TRBJ2-1
TGTGCCAGCAGCTTTCAGGGACTAGCGGACAATGAGCAGTTCTTC
CASSFQGLADNEQFF
>TRBV4-3|-|-|TRBJ2-6
TGCGCCAGCAGCCAAGATAGAGGCTCTGGGGCCAACGTCCTGACTTTC
CASSQDRGSGANVLTF
>TRBV6-1|TRBD1|-|TRBJ2-3
TGTGCCAGCAGTGCGGGACAGGGGTACCACACAGATACGCAGTATTTT
CASSAGQGYHTDTQYF
>TRBV19|-|once|TRBJ2-7
TGTGCCAGTAGTATAGGAACAGGGATGTACGAGCAGTACTTC
CASSIGTGMYEQYF
>TRBV14|-|-|TRBJ2-3
TGTGCCAGCAGCCAGCGGATCACAGATACGCAGTATTTT
CASSQRITDTQYF
>TRBV14|TRBD2|once|TRBJ2-5
TGTGCCAGCGGCCAAGAAGTACTAGCGGGGATGCAAGAGACCCAGTACTTC
CASGQEVLAGMQETQYF
>TRBV6-4|TRBD2|once|TRBJ2-3
TGTGCCAGCAGTGGGACTAGCGGGGGGGCCGGGTATACGCAGTATTTT
CASSGTSGGAGYTQYF
>TRBV23-1|-|once|TRBJ1-2
TGCGCCAGCAGTCCCCCCGACAGGCGCTCACCTTACTATGGCTACACCTTC
CASSPPDRRSPYYGYTF
>TRBV30|-|-|TRBJ2-1
TGTGCCTGGGGTGGGCGCGCTAGCCTCTCTTTCTCCTACAATGAGCAGTTCTTC
CAWGGRASLSFSYNEQFF
>TRBV5-4|TRBD1|-|TRBJ1-2
TGTGCCAGCAGCTTGGCCCGACAGGGCTATGGCTACACCTTC
CASSLARQGYGYTF
>TRBV4-3|TRBD1|-|TRBJ2-7
TGCGCCAGCAGCCAGGATGGACAGGCACACGAGCAGTACTTC
CASSQDGQAHEQYF
>TRBV30|-|-|TRBJ2-7
TGTGCCTGGACCCTCGGCTACGAGCAGTACTTC
CAWTLGYEQYF
>TRBV11-1|-|-|TRBJ2-7
TGTGCCAGCAGTCTGACGGGAGAGCAGTACTTC
CASSLTGEQYF
>TRBV13|-|once|TRBJ1-2
TGTGCCAGCAGCTTATCCTCAGGGGCGGGTGACTATGGCTACACCTTC
CASSLSSGAGDYGYTF
>TRBV5-8|-|-|TRBJ2-1
TGTGCCAGCAGCATACAGGGTAGGAATGAGCAGTTCTTC
CASSIQGRNEQFF
>TRBV9|TRBD1|-|TRBJ2-7
TGTGCCAGCAGCTCGACGGGGACAGGGGGCTACGAGCAGTACTTC
CASSSTGTGGYEQYF
>TRBV7-9|-|-|TRBJ2-1
TGTGCCAGCCGCCCCCCACTTCACGATGAGCAGTTCTTC
CASRPPLHDEQFF
>TRBV5-1|-|-|TRBJ2-1
TGCGCCAGCAGCCCCGATAGAACGCTCCGAGATGAGCAGTTCTTC
CASSPDRTLRDEQFF
>TRBV6-6|-|-|TRBJ1-1
TGTGCCAGCAGTTATTTCGAAGGGAGGGACACTGAAGCTTTCTTT
CASSYFEGRDTEAFF
>TRBV10-1|TRBD2|once|TRBJ2-5
TGCGCCAGCAGTATGATCCCGGCGGGGGCCCAGTACTTC
CASSMIPAGAQYF
>TRBV6-6|TRBD2|-|TRBJ2-1
TGTGCCAGCAGTTACTCGGGCGGGGGGAACAATGAGCAGTTCTTC
CASSYSGGGNNEQFF
>TRBV4-1|-|-|TRBJ2-7
TGCGCCAGCAGCCAAGTCCTCGAGACAGCTTACGAGCAGTACTTC
CASSQVLETAYEQYF
>TRBV4-3|TRBD2|-|TRBJ2-1
TGCGCCAGCAGCCAAGACAGCGGGATCTACAATGAGCAGTTCTTC
CASSQDSGIYNEQFF
>TRBV19|-|-|TRBJ2-7
TGTGCCAGTAGTATCAGTCTTAGGGGGTACGAGCAGTACTTC
CASSISLRGYEQYF
>TRBV27|-|-|TRBJ2-7
TGTGCCAGCAGTCACCTCCGGGACACTACCTACGAGCAGTACTTC
CASSHLRDTTYEQYF
>TRBV19|TRBD1|-|TRBJ2-7
TGTGCCAGTACAGGAGGACAGGGCGAGCAGTACTTC
CASTGGQGEQYF
>TRBV9|-|-|TRBJ2-3
TGTGCCAGCAGCGTATTTCTTACAGATACGCAGTATTTT
CASSVFLTDTQYF
>TRBV5-1|-|-|TRBJ2-7
TGCGCCAGCAGCTTTTGGCCAATCCCGTCTCCCTCCTACGAGCAGTACTTC
CASSFWPIPSPSYEQYF
>TRBV27|TRBD1|-|TRBJ1-2
TGTGCCAGCAGTGACAGGGTAGGGAACTATGGCTACACCTTC
CASSDRVGNYGYTF
>TRBV29-1|-|-|TRBJ2-7
TGCAGCGTTGAATTTCCAGGTAAATACGAGCAGTACTTC
CSVEFPGKYEQYF
>TRBV6-1|TRBD1|-|TRBJ1-4
TGTGCCAGCAGTGTTTTAGGGGGCGCGCCTAATGAAAAACTGTTTTTT
CASSVLGGAPNEKLFF
>TRBV11-1|TRBD1|once|TRBJ1-2
TGTGCCAGCGCCATGCGGGGGCAGGGGGCGCGAACAGGCTATGGCTACACCTTC
CASAMRGQGARTGYGYTF
>TRBV6-5|-|once|TRBJ2-6
TGTGCCAGCAGTTATTATGGGGCCAACGTCCTGACTTTC
CASSYYGANVLTF
>TRBV7-8|TRBD1|-|TRBJ2-3
TGTGCCAGCAGCTTAATGGGACAGGGCTCCCCTACGCAGTATTTT
CASSLMGQGSPTQYF
>TRBV11-3|TRBD2|-|TRBJ2-2
TGTGCCAGCAGCGGGGGACTAGCGGGGGGAACCGGGGAGCTGTTTTTT
CASSGGLAGGTGELFF
>TRBV7-9|TRBD1|-|TRBJ2-7
TGTGCCAGCAGCTCCACCGGGACAGGGATTTACGAGCAGTACTTC
CASSSTGTGIYEQYF
>TRBV5-1|-|-|TRBJ1-1
TGCGCCAGCAGCTTGGTAGGTACGAGGGACAATGAAGCTTTCTTT
CASSLVGTRDNEAFF
>TRBV19|-|-|TRBJ2-1
TGTGCCAGTAGTAAACAGGCCGATGAGCAGTTCTTC
CASSKQADEQFF
>TRBV4-1|-|-|TRBJ2-1
TGCGCCAGCAGCCAAGTTGCCACTAGCTTGGACGATAATGAGCAGTTCTTC
CASSQVATSLDDNEQFF
>TRBV9|-|-|TRBJ2-7
TGTGCCAGCAGCGTAGCTACGGGGGAACAGTACTTC
CASSVATGEQYF
>TRBV27|-|-|TRBJ1-2
TGTGCCAGCAGTCCAATCTCAGGGAGGGGCTACACCTTC
CASSPISGRGYTF
>TRBV9|TRBD2|-|TRBJ2-1
TGTGCCAGCAGCCCTACTAGCGGGGGACGCAATGAGCAGTTCTTC
CASSPTSGGRNEQFF
>TRBV30|-|-|TRBJ2-7
TGTGCCTGGATCCAGGGCTACGAGCAGTACTTC
CAWIQGYEQYF
>TRBV5-6|-|-|TRBJ2-1
TGTGCCAGCAGCTTGGTTCGGGGCAATGAGCAGTTCTTC
CASSLVRGNEQFF
>TRBV7-2|-|-|TRBJ1-1
TGTGCCAGCAGCCTCAGACAACTGAACACTGAAGCTTTCTTT
CASSLRQLNTEAFF
>TRBV6-1|-|few|TRBJ1-3
TGTGCCAGCAGTTTCAGGGGTGACTCTGGAAACACCATATATTTT
CASSFRGDSGNTIYF
>TRBV9|TRBD2|once|TRBJ2-3
TGTGCCAGCAGCGCCCAGACTAGCGGATCCACAGATACGCAGTATTTT
CASSAQTSGSTDTQYF
>TRBV11-2|TRBD2|-|TRBJ2-7
TGTGCCAGCAGCTTGGGACTAGCGGTGCTCTACGAGCAGTACTTC
CASSLGLAVLYEQYF